This TCR beta chain was captured in a study of blood T cell repertoires in COVID-19. In the original workflow: Amplification with reference gene primers provided the estimates of nucleated cell counts. The table came from immunoSEQ multiplex PCR; TCRdb's copy has only in-frame clones and leaves some out. V, J and clone size are taken as reported in that table, and D and trimming were inferred from the DNA itself. The repertoire has about 140,000 clones, approximately 90% of them found once; the top ten carry approximately 10%. CDR3 length: 12 residues. Trimming took off 3 bases at V and 5 bases at J, with 5 bases between the two ends. Germline V gene data show CDR1 as SGHTA and CDR2 as FQGNSA.

The source material was peripheral blood. The sequence was collected from a woman of 80 years or more with acute or convalescent COVID-19. V usage is TRBV7-2 and J usage is TRBJ2-4; no reliable D call. The CDR3 bases are TGTGCCAGCAGCTTTTCGGAAAACATTCAGTACTTC. Amino acids: CASSFSENIQYF.